The T cell receptor (beta chain) described here comes from a study of naive and memory T cell subsets. Germline CDR1 reads SGHVS; CDR2 reads FNYEAQ. The CDR3 spans 16 residues. After removal of 1 base from V and 7 bases from J, the junction contained 7 bases not matched to a gene. Broader study findings: Gini index rose across naive, CM, EM and EMRA in CD4 and CD8.

Four subsets defined by CD45RA and CD27 were sorted after CD3, CD4, CD8 and live/dead staining. This clonotype was seen only a few times. The antigen is not known. Two oligonucleotides, mixed equimolar, formed the beta constant-region primer covering TRBC1 and TRBC2. MiXCR, applied by TCRdb to the UMI-ligation and nested PCR reads, yields one record per CDR3 protein. The table lists 140,000 to 150,000 distinct CDR3 sequences, about 15% of them singletons. This TCR was recovered from a human donor in good health. The rearrangement joins TRBV7-6 to TRBJ2-1; 10 positions agree with TRBD1. The specimen sequenced was naive CD4+ T cells from blood. The CDR3 spells CASSLENPGQGNEQFF. In DNA, the CDR3 is TGTGCCAGCAGCTTAGAGAATCCGGGACAGGGGAATGAGCAGTTCTTC.